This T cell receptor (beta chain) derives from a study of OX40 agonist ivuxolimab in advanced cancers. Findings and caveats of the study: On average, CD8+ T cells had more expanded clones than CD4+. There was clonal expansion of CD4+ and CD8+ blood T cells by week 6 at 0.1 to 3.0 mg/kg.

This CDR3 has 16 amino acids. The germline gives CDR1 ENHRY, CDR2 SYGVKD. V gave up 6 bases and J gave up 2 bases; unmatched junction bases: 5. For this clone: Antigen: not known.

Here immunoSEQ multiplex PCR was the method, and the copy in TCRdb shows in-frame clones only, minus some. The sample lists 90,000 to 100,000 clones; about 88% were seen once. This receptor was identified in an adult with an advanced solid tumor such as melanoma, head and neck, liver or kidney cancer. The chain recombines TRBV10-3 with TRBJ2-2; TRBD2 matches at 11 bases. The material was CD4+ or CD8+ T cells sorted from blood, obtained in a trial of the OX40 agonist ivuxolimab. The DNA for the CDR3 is TGTGCCATCAGCGGGGGACTAGCGGATAACACCGGGGAGCTGTTTTTT. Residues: CAISGGLADNTGELFF.